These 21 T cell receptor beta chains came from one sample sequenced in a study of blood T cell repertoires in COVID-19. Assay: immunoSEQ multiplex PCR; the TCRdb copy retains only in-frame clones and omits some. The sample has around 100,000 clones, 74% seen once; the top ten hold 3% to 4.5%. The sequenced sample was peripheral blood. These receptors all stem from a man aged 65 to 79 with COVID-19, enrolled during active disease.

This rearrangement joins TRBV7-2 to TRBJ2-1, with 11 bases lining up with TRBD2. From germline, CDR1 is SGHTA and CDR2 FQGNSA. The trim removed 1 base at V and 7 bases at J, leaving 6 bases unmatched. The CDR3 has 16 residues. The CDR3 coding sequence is TGTGCCAGCAGCTTAGATATAGCGGGAGGGCGAAATGAGCAGTTCTTC. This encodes CASSLDIAGGRNEQFF.

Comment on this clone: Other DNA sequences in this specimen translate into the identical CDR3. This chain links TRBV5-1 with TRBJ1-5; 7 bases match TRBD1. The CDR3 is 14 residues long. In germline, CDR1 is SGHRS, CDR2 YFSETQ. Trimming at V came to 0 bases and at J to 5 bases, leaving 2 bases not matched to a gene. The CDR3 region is CASSLGTGDQPQHF. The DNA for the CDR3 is TGCGCCAGCAGCTTGGGGACAGGTGATCAGCCCCAGCATTTT.

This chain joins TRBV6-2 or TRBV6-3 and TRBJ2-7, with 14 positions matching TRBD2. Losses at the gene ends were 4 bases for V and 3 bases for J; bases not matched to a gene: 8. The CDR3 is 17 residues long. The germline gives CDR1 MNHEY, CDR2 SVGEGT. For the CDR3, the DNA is TGTGCCAGCAGTTCCGCCGGGACTAGCGGGAGCCTCTACGAGCAGTACTTC. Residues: CASSSAGTSGSLYEQYF.

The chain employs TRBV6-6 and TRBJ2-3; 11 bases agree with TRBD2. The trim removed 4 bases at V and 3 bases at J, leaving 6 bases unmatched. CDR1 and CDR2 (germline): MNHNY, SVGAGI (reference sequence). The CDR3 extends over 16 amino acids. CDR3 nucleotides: TGTGCCAGCAGTTCCACCCCTAGCGGGAGGACAGATACGCAGTATTTT. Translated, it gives CASSSTPSGRTDTQYF.

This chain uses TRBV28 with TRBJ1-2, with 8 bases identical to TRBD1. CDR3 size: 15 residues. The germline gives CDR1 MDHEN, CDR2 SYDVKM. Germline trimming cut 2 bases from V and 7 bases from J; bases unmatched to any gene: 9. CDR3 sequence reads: CASSLIPGGATGYTF. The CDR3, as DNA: TGTGCCAGCAGTTTAATCCCAGGGGGCGCGACTGGCTACACCTTC.

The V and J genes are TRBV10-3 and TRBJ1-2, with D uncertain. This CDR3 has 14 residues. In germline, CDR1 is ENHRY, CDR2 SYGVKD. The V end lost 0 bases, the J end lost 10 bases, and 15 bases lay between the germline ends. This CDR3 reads CAISESGNRPDYTF. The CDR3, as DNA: TGTGCCATCAGTGAGTCCGGAAACAGACCAGACTACACCTTC.

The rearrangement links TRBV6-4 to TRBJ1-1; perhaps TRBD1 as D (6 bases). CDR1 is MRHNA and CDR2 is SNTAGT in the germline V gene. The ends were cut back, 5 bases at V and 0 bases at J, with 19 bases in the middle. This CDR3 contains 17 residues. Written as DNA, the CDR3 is TGTGCCAGCAGTTACAGGGACGATGGGCTAATGAACACTGAAGCTTTCTTT. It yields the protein CASSYRDDGLMNTEAFF.

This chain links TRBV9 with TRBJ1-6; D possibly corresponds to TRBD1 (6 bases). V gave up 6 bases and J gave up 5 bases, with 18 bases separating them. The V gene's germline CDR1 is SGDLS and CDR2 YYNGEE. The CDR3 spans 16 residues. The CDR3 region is CASTAGAWDNNSPLHF. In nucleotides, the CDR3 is TGTGCCAGCACCGCAGGTGCCTGGGACAATAATTCACCCCTCCACTTT.

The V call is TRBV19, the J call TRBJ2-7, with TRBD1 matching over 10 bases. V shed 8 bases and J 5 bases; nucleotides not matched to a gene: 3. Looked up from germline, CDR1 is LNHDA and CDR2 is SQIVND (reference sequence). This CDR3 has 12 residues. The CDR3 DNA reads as TGTGCCAGTGGGACAGGGGTGGACGAGCAGTACTTC. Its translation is CASGTGVDEQYF.

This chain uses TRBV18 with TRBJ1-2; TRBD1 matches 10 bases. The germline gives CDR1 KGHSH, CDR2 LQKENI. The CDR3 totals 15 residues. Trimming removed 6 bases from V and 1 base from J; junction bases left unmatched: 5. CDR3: CASSRGQGLNYGYTF. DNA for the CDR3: TGTGCCAGCTCGCGGGGACAGGGGCTTAACTATGGCTACACCTTC.

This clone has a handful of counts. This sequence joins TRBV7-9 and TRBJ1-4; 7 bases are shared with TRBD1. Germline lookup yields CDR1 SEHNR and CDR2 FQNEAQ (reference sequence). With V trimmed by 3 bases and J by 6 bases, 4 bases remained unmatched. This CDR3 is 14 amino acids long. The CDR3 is CASSLTGIDEKLFF. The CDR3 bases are TGTGCCAGCAGCTTGACAGGGATTGATGAAAAACTGTTTTTT.

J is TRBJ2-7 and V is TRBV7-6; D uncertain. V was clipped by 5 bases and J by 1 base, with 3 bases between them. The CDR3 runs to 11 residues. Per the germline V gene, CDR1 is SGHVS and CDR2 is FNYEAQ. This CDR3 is CASSPSYEQYF. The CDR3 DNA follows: TGTGCCAGCAGCCCTTCCTACGAGCAGTACTTC.

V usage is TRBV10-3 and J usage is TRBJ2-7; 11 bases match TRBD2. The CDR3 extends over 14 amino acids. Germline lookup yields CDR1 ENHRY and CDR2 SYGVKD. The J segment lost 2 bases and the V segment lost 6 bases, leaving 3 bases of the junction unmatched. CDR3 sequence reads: CAIRGTSGAYEQYF. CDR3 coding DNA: TGTGCCATCAGGGGGACTAGCGGAGCCTACGAGCAGTACTTC.

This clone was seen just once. The CDR3 sequence: CASSPRGGSNEQYF. The CDR3, as DNA: TGTGCCAGTAGTCCCAGGGGAGGGAGCAACGAGCAGTACTTC. V gene TRBV19 combines with J gene TRBJ2-7, with D perhaps TRBD2 (7 bases). Trimming took off 5 bases at V and 5 bases at J, with 16 bases between the two ends. Germline CDR1 is LNHDA and CDR2 is SQIVND (reference sequence). The CDR3 sequence is 14 residues long. The full variable domain, in which reference TRBV19 and TRBJ2-7 provide the parts outside the CDR3, is DGGITQSPKYLFRKEGQNVTLSCEQNLNHDAMYWYRQDPGQGLRLIYYSQIVNDFQKGDIAEGYSVSREKKESFPLTVTSAQKNPTAFYLCASSPRGGSNEQYFGPGTRLTVT.

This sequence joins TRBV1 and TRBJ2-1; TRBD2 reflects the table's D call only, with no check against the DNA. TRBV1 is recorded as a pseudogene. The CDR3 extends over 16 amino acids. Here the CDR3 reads CTSSTLPSGSTNEQFF. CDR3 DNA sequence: TGCACCAGCAGCACCCTTCCTAGCGGGAGTACCAATGAGCAGTTCTTC.

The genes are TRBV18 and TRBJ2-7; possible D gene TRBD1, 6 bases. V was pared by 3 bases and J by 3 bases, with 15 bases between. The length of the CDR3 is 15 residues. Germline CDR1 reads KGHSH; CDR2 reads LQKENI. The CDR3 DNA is TGTGCCAGCTCACCTCGAGGGACAAGATACTACGAGCAGTACTTC. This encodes CASSPRGTRYYEQYF.

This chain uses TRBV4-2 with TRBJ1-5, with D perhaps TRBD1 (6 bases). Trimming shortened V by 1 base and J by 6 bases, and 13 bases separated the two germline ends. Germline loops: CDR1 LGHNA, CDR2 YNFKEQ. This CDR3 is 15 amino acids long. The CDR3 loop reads CASSQGETGVQPQHF. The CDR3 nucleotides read TGTGCCAGCAGCCAAGGCGAGACAGGTGTTCAGCCCCAGCATTTT.

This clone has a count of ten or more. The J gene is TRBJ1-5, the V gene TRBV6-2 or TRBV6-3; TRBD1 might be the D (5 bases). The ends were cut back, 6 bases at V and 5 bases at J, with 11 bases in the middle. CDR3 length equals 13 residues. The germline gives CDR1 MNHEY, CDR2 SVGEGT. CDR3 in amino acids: CASSRTSYQPQHF. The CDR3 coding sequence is TGTGCCAGCAGCCGGACAAGCTATCAGCCCCAGCATTTT.

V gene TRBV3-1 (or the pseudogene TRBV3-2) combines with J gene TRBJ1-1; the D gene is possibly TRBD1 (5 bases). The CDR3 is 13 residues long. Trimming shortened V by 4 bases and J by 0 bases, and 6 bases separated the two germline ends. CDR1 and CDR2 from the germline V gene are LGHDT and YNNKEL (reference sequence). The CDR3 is CASSPGLNTEAFF. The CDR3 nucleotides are TGTGCCAGCAGCCCAGGGTTGAACACTGAAGCTTTCTTT.

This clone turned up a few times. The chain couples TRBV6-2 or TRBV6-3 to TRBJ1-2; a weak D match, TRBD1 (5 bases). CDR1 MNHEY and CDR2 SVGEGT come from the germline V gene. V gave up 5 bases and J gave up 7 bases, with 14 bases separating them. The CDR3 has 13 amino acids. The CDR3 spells CASSRGGTPGYTF. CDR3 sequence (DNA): TGTGCCAGCAGTCGTGGAGGGACGCCTGGCTACACCTTC.

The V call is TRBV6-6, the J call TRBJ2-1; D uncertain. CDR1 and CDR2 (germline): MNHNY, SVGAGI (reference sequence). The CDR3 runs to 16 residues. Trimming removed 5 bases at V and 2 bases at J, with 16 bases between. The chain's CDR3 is CASSHYLEPPYNEQFF. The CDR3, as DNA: TGTGCCAGCAGTCACTACCTAGAACCCCCCTACAATGAGCAGTTCTTC.